A single sample gave rise to the 27 T cell receptor beta chains below, sequenced in a study of cytomegalovirus exposure and HLA in healthy donors. It was with 60 Vbeta and 13 Jbeta primers that the PCR ran. Clones were read by immunoSEQ multiplex PCR, and TCRdb kept only the in-frame ones, dropping some. The sample has 150,000 to 200,000 clones; about three quarters are singletons. The specimen sequenced was PBMCs. Receptors originate from a woman aged 40-49 years in good health and CMV-seropositive.

The chain recombines TRBV11-2 with TRBJ2-2; 11 bases are a match to TRBD2. V lost 2 bases and J lost 3; bases outside the gene matches: 8. Germline V lookup: CDR1 SGHAT, CDR2 FQNNGV. The CDR3 is 18 amino acids. The CDR3, as DNA: TGTGCCAGCAGCTTATCGGGGGGGACTAGCGGTTACACCGGGGAGCTGTTTTTT. This translates into CASSLSGGTSGYTGELFF.

The chain joins TRBV30 to TRBJ2-3; no definite D call. This CDR3 spans 11 amino acids. V dropped 5 bases and J dropped 6 bases, with 9 bases sitting between them. The germline CDR1 and CDR2 sequences are GTSNPN and SVGIG (reference sequence). The chain's CDR3 is CAWGDGDTQYF. The CDR3 nucleotides read TGTGCCTGGGGCGACGGGGATACGCAGTATTTT.

This clone has only a few counts. The V gene is TRBV5-1, the J gene TRBJ1-5; D possibly corresponds to TRBD1 (5 bases). Trimming cost V 1 base and J 1 base, with 6 bases left between them. CDR1 SGHRS and CDR2 YFSETQ come from the germline V gene. The CDR3 covers 14 residues. In DNA form, the CDR3 reads TGCGCCAGCAGCTTGTCAGGGAGCAATCAGCCCCAGCATTTT. Its translation is CASSLSGSNQPQHF.

The J gene is TRBJ2-5, the V gene TRBV7-9; 11 bases line up with TRBD2. The end of the DNA aligns better with TRBJ2-7, so the J call may be wrong. CDR3 length: 14 amino acids. Germline CDR1 is SEHNR and CDR2 is FQNEAQ (reference sequence). CDR3 in amino acids: CASRLAGEGDEQYF. The CDR3, as DNA: TGTGCCAGCAGACTAGCGGGGGAGGGGGACGAGCAGTACTTC.

This chain connects TRBV14 to TRBJ2-4; the match to TRBD1 covers 8 bases. CDR1 is SGHDN, CDR2 FVKESK, per germline. The CDR3 sequence is 16 residues long. V shed 4 bases, J shed 0 bases, and the junction held 5 bases outside the gene matches. CDR3 sequence (DNA): TGTGCCAGCAGCCTTCAGGGGGCAACAGCCAAAAACATTCAGTACTTC. Residues: CASSLQGATAKNIQYF.

This clone occurred once. The rearrangement uses TRBV7-8 and TRBJ2-5, with 9 bases that match TRBD2. The J segment lost 2 bases and the V segment lost 5 bases, leaving 6 bases of the junction unmatched. Germline CDR1 is SGHVS and CDR2 is FQNEAQ. The CDR3 consists of 15 residues. CDR3 in amino acids: CASSRGGADQETQYF. CDR3 bases: TGTGCCAGCAGCCGCGGGGGGGCTGATCAAGAGACCCAGTACTTC.

CDR3 sequence (DNA): TGTGCCAGCGGAACTCCGGGACTAGCGGGAGCCCAGTACTTC. It codes for CASGTPGLAGAQYF. This chain uses TRBV6-1 with TRBJ2-7, with 14 bases aligning to TRBD2. In germline, CDR1 is MNHNS, CDR2 SASEGT. The CDR3 contains 14 residues. The ends lost 8 bases at V and 10 bases at J; junction bases unmatched: 10.

A few counts support this clone. The chain is built from TRBV5-1 and TRBJ2-3; 11 bases map to TRBD1. The length of the CDR3 is 15 residues. Germline-derived CDR1 and CDR2 are SGHRS and YFSETQ. Trimming removed 4 bases from V and 5 bases from J; junction bases left unmatched: 6. Written as DNA, the CDR3 is TGCGCCAGCAGCCCCGGACAGGGGGCAGGAGATACGCAGTATTTT. The encoded protein is CASSPGQGAGDTQYF.

The CDR3 here is CASSEGQGWYEQYF. CDR3 DNA sequence: TGTGCCAGCAGTGAAGGGCAGGGTTGGTACGAGCAGTACTTC. The J gene is TRBJ2-7, the V gene TRBV6-1; D perhaps matches TRBD1 (5 bases). Germline V CDR1 and CDR2: MNHNS, SASEGT. Trimming shortened V by 1 base and J by 4 bases, and 11 bases separated the two germline ends. The CDR3 runs to 14 residues.

J is TRBJ2-5 and V is TRBV4-2; 12 bases line up with TRBD2. Trimming cost V 1 base and J 4 bases; bases outside gene matches: 7. CDR1 and CDR2 (germline): LGHNA, YNFKEQ. The CDR3 spans 17 residues. CDR3 in amino acids: CASSQGPSGGGGETQYF. The CDR3 DNA reads TGTGCCAGCAGCCAAGGCCCTAGCGGGGGGGGTGGAGAGACCCAGTACTTC.

This rearrangement joins TRBV7-9 to TRBJ1-2; 8 nucleotides match TRBD1. The V gene's germline CDR1 is SEHNR and CDR2 FQNEAQ (reference sequence). The CDR3 covers 14 residues. The trim removed 5 bases at V and 2 bases at J, leaving 4 bases unmatched. The CDR3 DNA is TGTGCCAGCAGCGGACAGGGAGTGAACTATGGCTACACCTTC. This sequence encodes CASSGQGVNYGYTF. Variable domain in full (rest from reference TRBV7-9 and TRBJ1-2): DTGVSQNPRHKITKRGQNVTFRCDPISEHNRLYWYRQTLGQGPEFLTYFQNEAQLEKSRLLSDRFSAERPKGSFSTLEIQRTEQGDSAMYLCASSGQGVNYGYTFGSGTRLTVV.

The V gene is TRBV29-1, the J gene TRBJ2-1; D is undetermined. With 3 bases removed from V and 7 bases from J, the gap between germline ends came to 7 bases. CDR1 SQVTM and CDR2 ANQGSEA come from the germline V gene. The CDR3 covers 11 residues. DNA for the CDR3: TGCAGCGTTGAGAATCGGAATGAGCAGTTCTTC. Its translation is CSVENRNEQFF.

The chain couples TRBV7-8 to TRBJ2-7, with 10 bases fitting TRBD1. The CDR3 sequence is 17 residues long. The germline V gene encodes CDR1 SGHVS and CDR2 FQNEAQ. J lost 4 bases, V lost 0 bases, and 9 bases had no gene match. The CDR3 nucleotides are TGTGCCAGCAGCTTAGCTGCGACAGGGGGCATTCTATACGAGCAGTACTTC. It specifies CASSLAATGGILYEQYF. The entire variable domain, with the rest obtained from reference TRBV7-8 and TRBJ2-7, is as follows: GAGVSQSPRYKVAKRGQDVALRCDPISGHVSLFWYQQALGQGPEFLTYFQNEAQLDKSGLPSDRFFAERPEGSVSTLKIQRTQQEDSAVYLCASSLAATGGILYEQYFGPGTRLTVT.

This clone came up a few times. The genes are TRBV5-4 and TRBJ2-1; the D gene is possibly TRBD1 (6 bases). CDR1 and CDR2 (germline): SGHNT, YYREEE (reference sequence). With 5 bases removed from V and 11 bases from J, the gap between germline ends came to 20 bases. The CDR3 is 14 residues long. This chain's CDR3 is CASRSETGTMKQFF. CDR3 coding DNA: TGTGCCAGCAGGTCTGAGACAGGTACAATGAAGCAGTTCTTC. The variable domain in full, with the rest retrieved from reference TRBV5-4 and TRBJ2-1, is ETGVTQSPTHLIKTRGQQVTLRCSSQSGHNTVSWYQQALGQGPQFIFQYYREEENGRGNFPPRFSGLQFPNYSSELNVNALELDDSALYLCASRSETGTMKQFFGPGTRLTVL.

This clone came up a few times. The chain has TRBV25-1 and TRBJ1-3; 9 nucleotides match TRBD1. The V gene's germline CDR1 is MGHDK and CDR2 SYGVNS. Germline trimming cut 6 bases from V and 1 base from J; bases unmatched to any gene: 4. The CDR3 loop spans 15 amino acids. The CDR3 nucleotides are TGTGCCAGCAGGGAGACAGGGGGATCTGGAAACACCATATATTTT. Translated: CASRETGGSGNTIYF.

V usage is TRBV19 and J usage is TRBJ2-7; D is possibly TRBD2 (5 bases). The germline V gene has CDR1 LNHDA and CDR2 SQIVND (reference sequence). Trimming cost V 6 bases and J 7 bases, with 16 bases left between them. The CDR3 extends over 13 amino acids. CDR3 sequence reads: CASRRERLGEQYF. CDR3 nucleotide sequence: TGTGCCAGTAGAAGGGAGCGGTTAGGGGAGCAGTACTTC.

The J gene is TRBJ1-2, the V gene TRBV5-7; TRBD1 might be the D (6 bases). TRBV5-7 is assigned to the ORF class and has an uncertain function. The CDR3 sequence is 14 residues long. Trimming removed 4 bases at V and 5 bases at J, with 15 bases between. The CDR3 is CASSVFDRFYGYTF. The CDR3 bases are TGTGCCAGCAGCGTGTTCGACAGGTTTTATGGCTACACCTTC.

V and J are TRBV2 and TRBJ2-1, with 7 bases that match TRBD2. This CDR3 has 11 amino acids. V was clipped by 6 bases and J by 11 bases; unmatched bases: 4. From germline, CDR1 is SNHLY and CDR2 FYNNEI. The CDR3 region is CASRGGAKQFF. The DNA of the CDR3 is TGTGCCAGCAGGGGAGGGGCAAAGCAGTTCTTC.

V is TRBV5-1 and J is TRBJ1-1; tentative D call: TRBD1 (6 bases). CDR1 SGHRS and CDR2 YFSETQ come from the germline V gene. V lost 0 bases, J lost 0 bases, and 15 bases lay in between. This CDR3 comprises 17 residues. This CDR3 is CASSLAHRRTVNTEAFF. The CDR3 DNA sequence: TGCGCCAGCAGCTTGGCCCACCGAAGGACAGTGAACACTGAAGCTTTCTTT.

V usage is TRBV4-3 and J usage is TRBJ1-2; D unclear. CDR3 length equals 17 residues. The germline V gene has CDR1 LGHNA and CDR2 YSLEER. The V gene lost 0 bases and the J gene lost 8 bases, with 22 bases spanning the gap. The CDR3 nucleotides are TGCGCCAGCAGCCAAGATTTCCGGTCCGGAGGACTAGACGGCTACACCTTC. Translating it yields CASSQDFRSGGLDGYTF.

The chain is built from TRBV27 and TRBJ1-2; 9 positions match TRBD1. This CDR3 has 13 residues. V was clipped by 5 bases and J by 6 bases; unmatched bases: 4. Germline-derived CDR1 and CDR2 are MNHEY and SMNVEV (reference sequence). The chain's CDR3 is CASSQTGGNGYTF. The CDR3 DNA reads as TGTGCCAGCAGTCAGACAGGGGGTAATGGCTACACCTTC.

V and J are TRBV29-1 and TRBJ1-2; 8 nucleotides agree with TRBD1. Germline V CDR1 and CDR2: SQVTM, ANQGSEA. This CDR3 contains 17 residues. V was pared by 0 bases and J by 3 bases, with 12 bases of the junction left unmatched. CDR3 amino acids: CSVEDRDRLLLHYGYTF. CDR3 DNA: TGCAGCGTTGAAGACAGGGACAGGCTCTTATTACACTATGGCTACACCTTC.

The chain couples TRBV6-4 to TRBJ1-4; D is uncertain. Germline CDR1 is MRHNA and CDR2 is SNTAGT. CDR3 size: 12 residues. Trimming left V 10 bases short and J 5 bases short, with 11 bases between. CDR3: CATLRSNEKLFF. The CDR3 region has the DNA TGTGCCACCCTCCGTTCCAATGAAAAACTGTTTTTT.

The gene calls are TRBV9 and TRBJ2-5, with 8 bases lining up with TRBD1. Germline V lookup: CDR1 SGDLS, CDR2 YYNGEE. The ends lost 2 bases at V and 3 bases at J; junction bases unmatched: 3. CDR3 length equals 14 residues. CDR3 sequence (DNA): TGTGCCAGCAGCGTGGGACAGGATAAAGAGACCCAGTACTTC. It codes for CASSVGQDKETQYF.

The chain recombines TRBV18 with TRBJ2-5; D gene ambiguous. The CDR3 extends over 15 amino acids. Germline V CDR1 and CDR2: KGHSH, LQKENI. The V gene lost 2 bases and the J gene lost 2 bases, with 12 bases spanning the gap. The CDR3 DNA reads as TGTGCCAGCTCACCAAAAGTGGCGGTACAAGAGACCCAGTACTTC. Its protein product is CASSPKVAVQETQYF.

The chain is built from TRBV5-6 and TRBJ2-5; D is perhaps TRBD2 (6 bases). The CDR3 spans 15 residues. Trimming took off 4 bases at V and 2 bases at J, with 15 bases between the two ends. Germline CDR1 and CDR2: SGHDT and YYEEEE. CDR3 DNA sequence: TGTGCCAGCAGCATAGCCGGGACTCCACAAGAGACCCAGTACTTC. Protein product: CASSIAGTPQETQYF.

This chain connects TRBV19 to TRBJ1-4; 7 nucleotides align to TRBD1. Unmatched junction bases numbered 5, after V lost 3 bases and J lost 4 bases. Looked up from germline, CDR1 is LNHDA and CDR2 is SQIVND (reference sequence). The CDR3 spans 15 residues. CDR3 DNA sequence: TGTGCCAGTAGTATCCTGGGACAGTATAATGAAAAACTGTTTTTT. It specifies CASSILGQYNEKLFF.